One and the same sample provided the 16 T cell receptor beta chains below, sequenced in a study of T cell responses to AZD1222 COVID-19 vaccine. Generated by immunoSEQ multiplex PCR, the TCRdb table keeps only in-frame clones and is missing some. Of about 140,000 clones in the sample, approximately 94% are singletons; the top ten hold over 7.5%. The sample here was peripheral blood, taken on day 0 of AZD1222 vaccination. Every receptor here comes from an adult in good health.

The chain employs TRBV29-1 and TRBJ1-2; D remains ambiguous. The V and J ends lost 6 bases and 8 bases respectively, with 13 bases between them. This CDR3 comprises 11 residues. The V gene's germline CDR1 is SQVTM and CDR2 ANQGSEA. Here the CDR3 reads CSVEYPGGYTF. Here the CDR3 DNA reads TGCAGCGTAGAGTACCCCGGCGGCTACACCTTC.

The chain has TRBV2 and TRBJ2-2; D is uncertain. The CDR3 is made up of 17 amino acids. From germline, CDR1 is SNHLY and CDR2 FYNNEI. Deletions cut 6 bases from V and 5 bases from J, with 22 bases between. The CDR3 protein is CASSDAGSRLGTGELFF. The CDR3 nucleotides read TGTGCCAGCAGCGATGCCGGAAGCCGGTTAGGGACCGGGGAGCTGTTTTTT.

The rearrangement uses TRBV2 and TRBJ1-1, with D perhaps matching TRBD1 (6 bases). Germline CDR1 SNHLY, CDR2 FYNNEI. Trimming took 6 bases from V and 0 from J, leaving 11 bases between them. The CDR3 consists of 14 residues. CDR3 DNA sequence: TGTGCCAGCAGCGGATGGACAGTGAACACTGAAGCTTTCTTT. Translation gives CASSGWTVNTEAFF. Based on the CDR3 plus reference TRBV2 and TRBJ1-1, the full variable domain is EPEVTQTPSHQVTQMGQEVILRCVPISNHLYFYWYRQILGQKVEFLVSFYNNEISEKSEIFDDQFSVERPDGSNFTLKIRSTKLEDSAMYFCASSGWTVNTEAFFGQGTRLTVV.

The chain combines TRBV7-2 with TRBJ2-7; 10 bases fit TRBD2. J lost 1 base, V lost 4 bases, and 16 bases had no gene match. The germline gives CDR1 SGHTA, CDR2 FQGNSA. This CDR3 comprises 19 residues. CDR3 residues: CASSSQTGYSGGPSYEQYF. For the CDR3, the DNA is TGTGCCAGCAGCTCACAGACTGGCTATAGCGGGGGGCCTTCCTACGAGCAGTACTTC. The full variable domain, rest sourced from reference TRBV7-2 and TRBJ2-7, is GAGVSQSPSNKVTEKGKDVELRCDPISGHTALYWYRQSLGQGLEFLIYFQGNSAPDKSGLPSDRFSAERTGGSVSTLTIQRTQQEDSAVYLCASSSQTGYSGGPSYEQYFGPGTRLTVT.

This chain connects TRBV19 to TRBJ2-7; D perhaps matches TRBD2 (5 bases). The V gene lost 5 bases and the J gene lost 0 bases, with 11 bases spanning the gap. The CDR3 has 14 residues. Per the germline V gene, CDR1 is LNHDA and CDR2 is SQIVND (reference sequence). CDR3 in amino acids: CASSQRADSYEQYF. The CDR3 nucleotides are TGTGCCAGTAGTCAGAGGGCGGACTCCTACGAGCAGTACTTC.

The gene calls are TRBV28 and TRBJ1-2; the D is unclear. Trimming left V 5 bases short and J 3 bases short, with 13 bases between. The CDR3 contains 14 residues. CDR1 is MDHEN and CDR2 is SYDVKM in the germline V gene. CDR3 nucleotide sequence: TGTGCCAGCAGTCCAACATACTTTGACTATGGCTACACCTTC. This sequence encodes CASSPTYFDYGYTF.

The rearrangement links TRBV30 to TRBJ1-5; TRBD1 matches 7 bases. Trimming cost V 2 bases and J 3 bases; bases outside gene matches: 7. Germline-derived CDR1 and CDR2 are GTSNPN and SVGIG (reference sequence). This CDR3 has 15 amino acids. This CDR3 reads CAWSTRQGPNQPQHF. CDR3 nucleotide sequence: TGTGCCTGGAGTACCAGACAGGGTCCCAATCAGCCCCAGCATTTT.

The chain is built from TRBV12-3 or TRBV12-4 and TRBJ1-5; perhaps TRBD1 as D (6 bases). CDR3 length: 12 amino acids. V lost 6 bases to trimming and J lost 6 bases, with 9 bases between them. The CDR3 protein is CASSRGGQPQHF. The CDR3 nucleotides are TGTGCCAGCAGCAGAGGGGGTCAGCCCCAGCATTTT.

The chain links TRBV7-8 to TRBJ1-5; D is uncertain. Germline V CDR1 and CDR2: SGHVS, FQNEAQ. This CDR3 contains 13 residues. The V end lost 5 bases, the J end lost 6 bases, and 11 bases lay between the germline ends. CDR3: CASSERAPQPQHF. CDR3 nucleotides: TGTGCCAGCAGCGAACGCGCGCCTCAGCCCCAGCATTTT.

The rearrangement uses TRBV9 and TRBJ2-1, with a tentative D call TRBD1 (5 bases). The germline V gene has CDR1 SGDLS and CDR2 YYNGEE. The CDR3 spans 12 residues. V was shortened by 3 bases and J by 8 bases, with 9 bases between the two germline ends. The CDR3 loop is CASSGDSDEQFF. The DNA of the CDR3 is TGTGCCAGCAGCGGAGACAGCGATGAGCAGTTCTTC.

Only one count was recorded for this clone. One end of the junction fails to match germline, which may point to a read error. The chain joins TRBV7-9 to TRBJ2-7, with D perhaps assigned TRBD1 or TRBD2 (5 bases each). The CDR3 is 15 amino acids. Germline assignment: CDR1 SEHNR and CDR2 FQNEAQ (reference sequence). CDR3 region: CASSLLSGSSHEQYF. The DNA for the CDR3 is TGTGCCAGCAGCTTACTTTCAGGGAGCTCCCACGAGCAGTACTTC.

The chain links TRBV6-5 to TRBJ2-1, with 7 bases lining up with TRBD2. The CDR3 loop spans 15 amino acids. Germline CDR1 reads MNHEY; CDR2 reads SVGAGI. Germline trimming cut 0 bases from V and 4 bases from J; bases unmatched to any gene: 3. The CDR3 bases are TGTGCCAGCAGTTACTCGTCCGGGGGGTACAATGAGCAGTTCTTC. Translated, it gives CASSYSSGGYNEQFF.

As regards this clone: Compared with germline, one end of the junction differs, possibly owing to a read error. The chain combines TRBV7-7 with TRBJ2-5; perhaps TRBD2 as D (7 bases). CDR1 is SSHAT and CDR2 is FNYEAQ in the germline V gene (reference sequence). This CDR3 spans 15 amino acids. This CDR3 reads CASSFGGGGRGTQYF. DNA of the CDR3: TGTGCTAGCAGCTTCGGCGGGGGCGGGAGAGGGACCCAGTACTTC.

This chain links TRBV6-5 with TRBJ1-1; D is unresolved. Germline-derived CDR1 and CDR2 are MNHEY and SVGAGI. The V end was cut by 4 bases, the J end by 2 bases, with 11 bases between. This CDR3 comprises 14 residues. CDR3 region: CASSLGAANTEAFF. DNA of the CDR3: TGTGCCAGCAGTTTGGGTGCTGCCAACACTGAAGCTTTCTTT.

This chain joins TRBV6-5 and TRBJ1-1; a weak D match, TRBD1 (5 bases). The CDR3 loop spans 15 amino acids. With 2 bases removed from V and 1 base from J, the gap between germline ends came to 11 bases. Germline V CDR1 and CDR2: MNHEY, SVGAGI. The CDR3 DNA sequence: TGTGCCAGCAGTTACGGGGGAACCGGGAACACTGAAGCTTTCTTT. Translating it yields CASSYGGTGNTEAFF.

The rearrangement uses TRBV19 and TRBJ2-1, with D possibly TRBD2 on 6 matching bases. The CDR3 loop spans 18 amino acids. V lost 5 bases and J lost 0, with 20 bases in between. Germline assignment: CDR1 LNHDA and CDR2 SQIVND (reference sequence). In nucleotides, the CDR3 is TGTGCCAGTAGTTCCCTTCTCGGCCTAGCGTCCTCCTACAATGAGCAGTTCTTC. Translation: CASSSLLGLASSYNEQFF. The full variable domain, its missing parts supplied by reference TRBV19 and TRBJ2-1, is DGGITQSPKYLFRKEGQNVTLSCEQNLNHDAMYWYRQDPGQGLRLIYYSQIVNDFQKGDIAEGYSVSREKKESFPLTVTSAQKNPTAFYLCASSSLLGLASSYNEQFFGPGTRLTVL.